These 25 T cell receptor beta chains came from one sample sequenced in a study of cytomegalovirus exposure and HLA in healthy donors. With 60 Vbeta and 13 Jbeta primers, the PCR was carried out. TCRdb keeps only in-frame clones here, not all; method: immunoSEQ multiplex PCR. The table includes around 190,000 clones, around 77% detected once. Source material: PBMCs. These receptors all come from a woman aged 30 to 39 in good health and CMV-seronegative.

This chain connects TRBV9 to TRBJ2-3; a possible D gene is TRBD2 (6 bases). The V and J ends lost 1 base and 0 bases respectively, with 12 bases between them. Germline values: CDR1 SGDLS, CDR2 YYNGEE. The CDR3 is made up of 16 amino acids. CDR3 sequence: CASSVTGLFSTDTQYF. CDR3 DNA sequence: TGTGCCAGCAGCGTAACGGGACTCTTTAGCACAGATACGCAGTATTTT.

The CDR3 loop reads CAWRGVGGRATEAFF. The CDR3 nucleotides are TGTGCCTGGAGGGGTGTTGGGGGCAGGGCCACTGAAGCTTTCTTT. The V call is TRBV30, the J call TRBJ1-1, with a possible D match to TRBD1 (6 bases). The CDR3 is 15 residues long. The V end lost 3 bases, the J end lost 4 bases, and 18 bases lay between the germline ends. CDR1 and CDR2 (germline): GTSNPN, SVGIG (reference sequence).

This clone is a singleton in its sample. The CDR3 coding sequence is TGTGCCAGCAGCTTAGGAGGGACAGGGGGTTACGAGCAGTACTTC. It specifies CASSLGGTGGYEQYF. The chain uses TRBV7-9 and TRBJ2-7; 11 bases agree with TRBD1. Germline V CDR1 and CDR2: SEHNR, FQNEAQ (reference sequence). With V trimmed by 1 base and J by 4 bases, 3 bases remained unmatched. The CDR3 has 15 residues.

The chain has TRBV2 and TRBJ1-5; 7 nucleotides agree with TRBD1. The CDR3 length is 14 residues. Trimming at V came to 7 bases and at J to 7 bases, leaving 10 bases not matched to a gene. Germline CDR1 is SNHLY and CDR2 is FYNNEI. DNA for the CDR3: TGTGCCAGCACCGTGACAGGGACGCCCCAGCCCCAGCATTTT. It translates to CASTVTGTPQPQHF.

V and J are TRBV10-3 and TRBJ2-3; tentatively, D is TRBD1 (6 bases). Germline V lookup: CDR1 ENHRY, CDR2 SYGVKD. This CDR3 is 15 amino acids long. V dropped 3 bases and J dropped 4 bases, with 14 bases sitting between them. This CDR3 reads CAISDTTQGSDTQYF. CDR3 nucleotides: TGTGCCATCAGTGACACGACACAGGGATCAGATACGCAGTATTTT.

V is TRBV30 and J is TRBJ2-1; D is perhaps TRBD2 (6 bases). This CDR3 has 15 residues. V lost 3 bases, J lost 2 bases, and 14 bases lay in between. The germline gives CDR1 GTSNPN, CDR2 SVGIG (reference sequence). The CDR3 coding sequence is TGTGCCTGGAGGCGGGGTGGGAGTGCCTACAATGAGCAGTTCTTC. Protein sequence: CAWRRGGSAYNEQFF.

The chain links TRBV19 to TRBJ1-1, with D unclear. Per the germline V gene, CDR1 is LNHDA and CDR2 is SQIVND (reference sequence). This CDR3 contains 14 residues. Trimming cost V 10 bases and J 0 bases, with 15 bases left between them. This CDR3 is CATISTTMNTEAFF. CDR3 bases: TGTGCCACCATAAGTACAACGATGAACACTGAAGCTTTCTTT.

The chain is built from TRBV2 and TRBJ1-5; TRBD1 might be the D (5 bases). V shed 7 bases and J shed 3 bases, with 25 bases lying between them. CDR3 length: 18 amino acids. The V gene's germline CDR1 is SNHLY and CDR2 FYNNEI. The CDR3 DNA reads TGTGCCAGCATGTCTGTGAACGGACGCAGGGATATCAATCAGCCCCAGCATTTT. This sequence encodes CASMSVNGRRDINQPQHF.

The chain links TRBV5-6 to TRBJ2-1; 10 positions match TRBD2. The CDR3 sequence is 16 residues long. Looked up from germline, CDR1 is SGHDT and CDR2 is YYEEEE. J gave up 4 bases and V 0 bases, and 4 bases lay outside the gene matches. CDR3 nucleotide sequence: TGTGCCAGCAGCTTGGCTCTAGCGGGGGTGTACAATGAGCAGTTCTTC. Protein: CASSLALAGVYNEQFF.

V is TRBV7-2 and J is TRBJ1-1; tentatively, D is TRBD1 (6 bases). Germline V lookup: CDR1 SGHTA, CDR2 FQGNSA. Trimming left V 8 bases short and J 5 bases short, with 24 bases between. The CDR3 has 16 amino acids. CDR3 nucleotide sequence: TGTGCCAGCTCAAAGGGGGTTATGGCTAAGGGAACTGAAGCTTTCTTT. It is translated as CASSKGVMAKGTEAFF.

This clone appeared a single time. This CDR3 is CASSQVYFAGRRSQPQHF. DNA of the CDR3: TGCGCCAGCAGCCAAGTTTATTTTGCGGGCAGGAGGAGTCAGCCCCAGCATTTT. The chain uses TRBV4-1 and TRBJ1-5; D is uncertain. Looked up from germline, CDR1 is MGHRA and CDR2 is YSYEKL. Trimming cost V 1 base and J 6 bases, with 22 bases left between them. The CDR3 sequence is 18 residues long.

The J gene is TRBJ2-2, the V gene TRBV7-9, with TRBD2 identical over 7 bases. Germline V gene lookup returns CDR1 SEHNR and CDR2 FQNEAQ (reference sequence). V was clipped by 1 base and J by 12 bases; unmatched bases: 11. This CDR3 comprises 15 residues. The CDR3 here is CASSLVGTTSVKLFF. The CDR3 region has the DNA TGTGCCAGCAGCTTAGTGGGCACTACTAGCGTGAAGCTGTTTTTT.

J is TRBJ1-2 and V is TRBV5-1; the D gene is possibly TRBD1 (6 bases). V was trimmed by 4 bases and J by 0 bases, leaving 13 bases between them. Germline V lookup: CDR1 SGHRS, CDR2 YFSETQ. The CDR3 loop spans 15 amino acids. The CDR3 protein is CASSEQGLANYGYTF. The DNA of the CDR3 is TGCGCCAGCAGCGAACAGGGTTTGGCTAACTATGGCTACACCTTC. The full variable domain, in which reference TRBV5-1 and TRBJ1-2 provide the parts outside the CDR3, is KAGVTQTPRYLIKTRGQQVTLSCSPISGHRSVSWYQQTPGQGLQFLFEYFSETQRNKGNFPGRFSGRQFSNSRSEMNVSTLELGDSALYLCASSEQGLANYGYTFGSGTRLTVV.

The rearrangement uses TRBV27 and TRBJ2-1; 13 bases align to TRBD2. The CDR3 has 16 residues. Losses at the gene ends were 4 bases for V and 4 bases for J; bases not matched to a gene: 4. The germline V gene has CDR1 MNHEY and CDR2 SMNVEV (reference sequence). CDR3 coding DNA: TGTGCCAGCAGTTCGGGACTAGCGGGACCATACAATGAGCAGTTCTTC. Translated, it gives CASSSGLAGPYNEQFF.

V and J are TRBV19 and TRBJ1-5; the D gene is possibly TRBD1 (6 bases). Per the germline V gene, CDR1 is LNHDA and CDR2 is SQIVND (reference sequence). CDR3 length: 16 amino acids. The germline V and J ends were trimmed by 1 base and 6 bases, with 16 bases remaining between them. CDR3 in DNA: TGTGCCAGTAGTATAGGTCGCAGGGGCGCGAGTCAGCCCCAGCATTTT. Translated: CASSIGRRGASQPQHF.

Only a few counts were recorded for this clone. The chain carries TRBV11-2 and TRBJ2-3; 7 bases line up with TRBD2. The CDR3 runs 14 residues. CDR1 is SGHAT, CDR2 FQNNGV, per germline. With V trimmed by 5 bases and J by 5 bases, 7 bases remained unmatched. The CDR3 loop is CASSGLGVGDTQYF. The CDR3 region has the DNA TGTGCCAGCAGCGGACTAGGGGTTGGAGATACGCAGTATTTT. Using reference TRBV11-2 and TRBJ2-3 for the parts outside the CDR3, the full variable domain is EAGVAQSPRYKIIEKRQSVAFWCNPISGHATLYWYQQILGQGPKLLIQFQNNGVVDDSQLPKDRFSAERLKGVDSTLKIQPAKLEDSAVYLCASSGLGVGDTQYFGPGTRLTVL.

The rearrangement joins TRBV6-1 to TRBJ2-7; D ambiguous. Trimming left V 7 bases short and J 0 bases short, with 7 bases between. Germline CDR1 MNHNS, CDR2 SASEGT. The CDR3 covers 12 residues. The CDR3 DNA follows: TGTGCCAGCATCGGGTCCTCCTACGAGCAGTACTTC. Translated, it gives CASIGSSYEQYF.

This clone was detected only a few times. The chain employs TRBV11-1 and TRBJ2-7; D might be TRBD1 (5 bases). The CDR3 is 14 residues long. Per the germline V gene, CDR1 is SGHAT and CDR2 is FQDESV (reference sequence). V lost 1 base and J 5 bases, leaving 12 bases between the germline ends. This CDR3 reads CASSLGAGLDEQYF. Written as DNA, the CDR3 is TGTGCCAGCAGCTTAGGGGCAGGGTTGGACGAGCAGTACTTC. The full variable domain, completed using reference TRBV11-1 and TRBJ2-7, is EAEVAQSPRYKITEKSQAVAFWCDPISGHATLYWYRQILGQGPELLVQFQDESVVDDSQLPKDRFSAERLKGVDSTLKIQPAELGDSAMYLCASSLGAGLDEQYFGPGTRLTVT.

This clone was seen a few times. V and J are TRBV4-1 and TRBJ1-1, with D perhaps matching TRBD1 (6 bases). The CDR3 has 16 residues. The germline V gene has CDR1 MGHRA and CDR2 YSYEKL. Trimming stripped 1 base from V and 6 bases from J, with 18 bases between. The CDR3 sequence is CASSQGMGAVRSEAFF. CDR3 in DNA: TGCGCCAGCAGCCAAGGTATGGGGGCGGTTAGGTCTGAAGCTTTCTTT.

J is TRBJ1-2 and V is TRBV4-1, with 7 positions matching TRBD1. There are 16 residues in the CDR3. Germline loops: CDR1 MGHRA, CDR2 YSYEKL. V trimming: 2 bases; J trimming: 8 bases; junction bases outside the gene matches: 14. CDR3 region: CASSQRDTTTGVGYTF. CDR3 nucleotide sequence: TGCGCCAGCAGCCAACGGGACACCACTACAGGGGTCGGCTACACCTTC.

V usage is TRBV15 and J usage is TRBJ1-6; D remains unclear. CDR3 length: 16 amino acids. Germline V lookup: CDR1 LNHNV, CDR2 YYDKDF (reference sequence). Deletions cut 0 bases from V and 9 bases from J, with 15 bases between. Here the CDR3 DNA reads TGTGCCACCAGCAGAGACATTGGAGGAGCTACTTCACCCCTCCACTTT. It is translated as CATSRDIGGATSPLHF. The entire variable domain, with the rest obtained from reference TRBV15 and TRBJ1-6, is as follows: DAMVIQNPRYQVTQFGKPVTLSCSQTLNHNVMYWYQQKSSQAPKLLFHYYDKDFNNEADTPDNFQSRRPNTSFCFLDIRSPGLGDTAMYLCATSRDIGGATSPLHFGNGTRLTVT.

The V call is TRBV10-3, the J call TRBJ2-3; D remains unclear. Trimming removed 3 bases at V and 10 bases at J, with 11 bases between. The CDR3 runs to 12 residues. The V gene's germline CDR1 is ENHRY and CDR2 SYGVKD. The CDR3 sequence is CAISEFQASQYF. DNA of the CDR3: TGTGCCATCAGTGAATTCCAGGCTTCGCAGTATTTT.

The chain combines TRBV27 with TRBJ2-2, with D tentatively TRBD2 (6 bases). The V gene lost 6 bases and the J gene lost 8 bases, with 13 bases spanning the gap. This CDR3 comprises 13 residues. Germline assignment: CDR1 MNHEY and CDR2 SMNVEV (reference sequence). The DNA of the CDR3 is TGTGCCAGCAGGGGGGACTTCCGGGGGGAGCTGTTTTTT. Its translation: CASRGDFRGELFF.

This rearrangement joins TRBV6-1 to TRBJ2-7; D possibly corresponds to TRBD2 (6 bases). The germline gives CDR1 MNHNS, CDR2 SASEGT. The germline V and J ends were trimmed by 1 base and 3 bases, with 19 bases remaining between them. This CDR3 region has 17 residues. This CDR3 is CASSEVVSGGSDYEQYF. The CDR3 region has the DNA TGTGCCAGCAGTGAAGTAGTGTCCGGAGGGTCGGACTACGAGCAGTACTTC.

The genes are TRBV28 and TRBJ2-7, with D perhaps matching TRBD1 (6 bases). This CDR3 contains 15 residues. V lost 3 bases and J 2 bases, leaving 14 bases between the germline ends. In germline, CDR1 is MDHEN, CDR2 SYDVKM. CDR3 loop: CASSFLGGAPYEQYF. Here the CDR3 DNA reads TGTGCCAGCAGTTTTCTAGGGGGAGCTCCCTACGAGCAGTACTTC.